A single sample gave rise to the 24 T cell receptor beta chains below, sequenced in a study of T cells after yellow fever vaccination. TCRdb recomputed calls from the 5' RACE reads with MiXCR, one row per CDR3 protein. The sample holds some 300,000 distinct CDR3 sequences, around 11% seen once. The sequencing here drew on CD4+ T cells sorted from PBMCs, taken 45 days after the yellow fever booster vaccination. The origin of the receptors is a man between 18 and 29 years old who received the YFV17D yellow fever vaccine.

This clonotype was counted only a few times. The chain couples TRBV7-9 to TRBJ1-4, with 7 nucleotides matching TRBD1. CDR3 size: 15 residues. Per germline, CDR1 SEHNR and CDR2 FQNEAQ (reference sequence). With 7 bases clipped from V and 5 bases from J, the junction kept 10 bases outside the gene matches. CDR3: CASTLAGTVNEKLFF. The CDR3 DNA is TGTGCCAGCACCCTAGCCGGGACAGTGAATGAAAAACTGTTTTTT.

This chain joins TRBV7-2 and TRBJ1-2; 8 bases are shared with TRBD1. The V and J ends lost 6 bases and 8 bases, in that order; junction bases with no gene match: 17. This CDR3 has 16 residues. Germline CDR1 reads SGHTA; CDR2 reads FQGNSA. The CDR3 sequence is CASRPSTRTGFGGYTF. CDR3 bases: TGTGCCAGCAGACCTAGCACCCGGACAGGGTTTGGCGGCTACACCTTC.

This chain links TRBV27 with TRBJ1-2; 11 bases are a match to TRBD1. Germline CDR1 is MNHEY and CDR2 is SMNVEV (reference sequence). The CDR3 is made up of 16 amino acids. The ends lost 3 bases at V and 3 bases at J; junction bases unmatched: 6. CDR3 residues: CASSFGGQGAYYGYTF. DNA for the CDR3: TGTGCCAGCAGTTTTGGTGGACAGGGGGCTTACTATGGCTACACCTTC.

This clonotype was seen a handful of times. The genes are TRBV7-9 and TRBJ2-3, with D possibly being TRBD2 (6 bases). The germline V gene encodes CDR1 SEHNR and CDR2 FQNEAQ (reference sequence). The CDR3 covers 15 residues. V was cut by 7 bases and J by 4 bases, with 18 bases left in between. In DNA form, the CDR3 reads TGTGCCAGCACCAAGACTAGTAATTCCGCAGATACGCAGTATTTT. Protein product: CASTKTSNSADTQYF.

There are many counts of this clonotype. The CDR3 nucleotides are TGCGCCAGCAGCCCCGGGACAGTCTCTGGAAACACCATATATTTT. This sequence encodes CASSPGTVSGNTIYF. The gene calls are TRBV5-1 and TRBJ1-3; TRBD1 aligns across 7 bases. The germline V gene encodes CDR1 SGHRS and CDR2 YFSETQ. The CDR3 runs 15 residues. V shed 4 bases, J shed 0 bases, and the junction held 4 bases outside the gene matches.

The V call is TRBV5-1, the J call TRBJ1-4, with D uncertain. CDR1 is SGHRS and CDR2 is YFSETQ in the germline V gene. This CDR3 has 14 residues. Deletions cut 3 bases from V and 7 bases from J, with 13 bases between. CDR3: CASSSQPSSEKLFF. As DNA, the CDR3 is TGCGCCAGCAGCTCCCAGCCATCCAGTGAAAAACTGTTTTTT.

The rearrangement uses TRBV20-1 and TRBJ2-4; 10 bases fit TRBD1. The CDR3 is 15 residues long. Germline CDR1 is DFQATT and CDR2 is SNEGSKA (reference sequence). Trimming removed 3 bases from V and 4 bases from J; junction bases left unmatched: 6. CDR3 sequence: CSARYPGQGKNIQYF. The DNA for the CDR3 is TGCAGTGCTAGGTACCCGGGACAGGGGAAAAACATTCAGTACTTC.

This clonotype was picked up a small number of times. CDR3 sequence (DNA): TGCAGCGTGGCCGCCGGGGGGGAGACCCAGTACTTC. The encoded protein is CSVAAGGETQYF. The chain is built from TRBV29-1 and TRBJ2-5; 7 bases align to TRBD2. The J segment lost 5 bases and the V segment lost 6 bases, leaving 6 bases of the junction unmatched. This CDR3 has 12 amino acids. Germline V gives CDR1 SQVTM, CDR2 ANQGSEA.

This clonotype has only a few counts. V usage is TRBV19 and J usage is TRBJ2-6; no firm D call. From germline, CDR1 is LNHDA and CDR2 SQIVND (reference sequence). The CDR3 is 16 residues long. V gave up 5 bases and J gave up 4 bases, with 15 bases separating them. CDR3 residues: CASSPPTWTGANVLTF. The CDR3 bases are TGTGCCAGTAGTCCCCCCACTTGGACGGGGGCCAACGTCCTGACTTTC.

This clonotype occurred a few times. The CDR3 spells CSAPGDRGPRDGYTF. In DNA form, the CDR3 reads TGCAGTGCGCCTGGTGACAGGGGGCCACGAGATGGCTACACCTTC. The chain joins TRBV20-1 to TRBJ1-2, with TRBD1 matching over 10 bases. This CDR3 spans 15 amino acids. Looked up from germline, CDR1 is DFQATT and CDR2 is SNEGSKA (reference sequence). J lost 6 bases, V lost 6 bases, and 13 bases had no gene match.

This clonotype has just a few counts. This CDR3 is CASSLAGQQGRTRGQFF. CDR3 in DNA: TGCGCCAGCAGCTTGGCTGGGCAGCAAGGACGGACCAGAGGGCAGTTCTTC. J is TRBJ2-1 and V is TRBV5-1, with D unresolved. The germline V gene has CDR1 SGHRS and CDR2 YFSETQ. Trimming cost V 0 bases and J 12 bases, with 25 bases left between them. The CDR3 totals 17 residues.

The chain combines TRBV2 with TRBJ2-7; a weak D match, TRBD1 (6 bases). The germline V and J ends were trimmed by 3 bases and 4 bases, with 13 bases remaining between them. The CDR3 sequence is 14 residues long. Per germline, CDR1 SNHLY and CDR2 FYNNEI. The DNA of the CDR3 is TGTGCCAGCAGTGACCAGGGGCGAGGGTACGAGCAGTACTTC. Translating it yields CASSDQGRGYEQYF.

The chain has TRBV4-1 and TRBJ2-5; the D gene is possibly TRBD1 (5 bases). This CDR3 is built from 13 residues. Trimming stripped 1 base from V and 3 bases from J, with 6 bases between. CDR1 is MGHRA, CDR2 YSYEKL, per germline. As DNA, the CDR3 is TGCGCCAGCAGCCAAGGGACAAAAGAGACCCAGTACTTC. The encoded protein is CASSQGTKETQYF.

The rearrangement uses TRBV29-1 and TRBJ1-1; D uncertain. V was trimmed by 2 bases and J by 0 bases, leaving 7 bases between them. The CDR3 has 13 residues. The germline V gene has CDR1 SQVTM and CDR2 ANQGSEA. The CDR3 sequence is CSVELGMNTEAFF. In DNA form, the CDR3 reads TGCAGCGTTGAACTGGGGATGAACACTGAAGCTTTCTTT.

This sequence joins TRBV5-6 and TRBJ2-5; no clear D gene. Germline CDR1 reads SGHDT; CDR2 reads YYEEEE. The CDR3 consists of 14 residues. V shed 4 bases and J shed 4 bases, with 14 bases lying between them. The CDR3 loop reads CASSAWYGRETQYF. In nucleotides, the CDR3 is TGTGCCAGCAGCGCCTGGTACGGTAGAGAGACCCAGTACTTC.

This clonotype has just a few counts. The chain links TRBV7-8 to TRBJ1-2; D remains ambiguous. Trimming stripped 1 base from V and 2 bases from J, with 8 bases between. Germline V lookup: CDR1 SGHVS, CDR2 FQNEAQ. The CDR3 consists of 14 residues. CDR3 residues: CASSLDGRNYGYTF. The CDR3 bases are TGTGCCAGCAGCTTAGACGGGAGGAACTATGGCTACACCTTC.

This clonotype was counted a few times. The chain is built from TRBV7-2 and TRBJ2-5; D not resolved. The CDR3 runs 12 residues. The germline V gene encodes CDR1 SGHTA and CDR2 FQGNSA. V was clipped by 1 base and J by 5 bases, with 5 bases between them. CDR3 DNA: TGTGCCAGCAGCTTAGAGGCTGAGACCCAGTACTTC. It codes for CASSLEAETQYF.

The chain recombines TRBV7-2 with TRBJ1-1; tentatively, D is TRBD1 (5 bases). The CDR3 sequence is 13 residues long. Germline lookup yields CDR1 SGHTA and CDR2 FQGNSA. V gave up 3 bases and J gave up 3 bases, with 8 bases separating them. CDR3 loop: CASSFEGYTEAFF. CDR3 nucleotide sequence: TGTGCCAGCAGCTTCGAGGGGTACACTGAAGCTTTCTTT.

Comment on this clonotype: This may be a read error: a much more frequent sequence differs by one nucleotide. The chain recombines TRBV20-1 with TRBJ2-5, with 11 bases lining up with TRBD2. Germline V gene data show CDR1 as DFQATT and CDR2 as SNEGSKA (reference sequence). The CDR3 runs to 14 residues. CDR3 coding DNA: TGCAATGCTCGACTAGCGGGGCAAATAGAGACCCAGTACTTC. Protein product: CNARLAGQIETQYF.

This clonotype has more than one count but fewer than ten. CDR3 sequence reads: CASSFGVSGNTEAFF. CDR3 DNA: TGTGCCAGCAGTTTTGGGGTTAGTGGGAACACTGAAGCTTTCTTT. V and J are TRBV12-3 or TRBV12-4 and TRBJ1-1; D is uncertain. Trimming took 3 bases from V and 1 from J, leaving 12 bases between them. The CDR3 covers 15 residues.

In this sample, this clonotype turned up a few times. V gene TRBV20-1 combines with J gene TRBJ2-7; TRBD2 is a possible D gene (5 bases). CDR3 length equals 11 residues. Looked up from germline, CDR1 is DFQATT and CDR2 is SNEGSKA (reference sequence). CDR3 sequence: CSAGRGYEQYV. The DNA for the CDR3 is TGCAGCGCAGGACGGGGCTACGAGCAGTACGTC.

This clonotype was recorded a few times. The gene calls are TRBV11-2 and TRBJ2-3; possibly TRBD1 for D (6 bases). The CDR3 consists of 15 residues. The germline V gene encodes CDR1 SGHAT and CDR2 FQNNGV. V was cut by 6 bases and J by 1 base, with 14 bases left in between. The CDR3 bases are TGTGCCAGCAGGACAGGATATGGGGGCACAGATACGCAGTATTTT. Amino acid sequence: CASRTGYGGTDTQYF.

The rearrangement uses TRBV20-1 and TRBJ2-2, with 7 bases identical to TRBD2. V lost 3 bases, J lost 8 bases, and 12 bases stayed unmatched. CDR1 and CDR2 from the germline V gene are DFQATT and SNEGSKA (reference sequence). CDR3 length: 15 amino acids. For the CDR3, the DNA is TGCAGTGCTAGCCCTGTCGGCGGGGGTTCGGGGGAGCTGTTTTTT. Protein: CSASPVGGGSGELFF.

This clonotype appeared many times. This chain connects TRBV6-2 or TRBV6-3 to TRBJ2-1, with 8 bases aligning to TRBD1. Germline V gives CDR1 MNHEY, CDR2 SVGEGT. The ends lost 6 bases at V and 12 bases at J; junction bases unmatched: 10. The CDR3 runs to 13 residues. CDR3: CASRDREIVVQFF. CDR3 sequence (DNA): TGTGCCAGCAGGGACAGGGAAATAGTAGTGCAGTTCTTC.